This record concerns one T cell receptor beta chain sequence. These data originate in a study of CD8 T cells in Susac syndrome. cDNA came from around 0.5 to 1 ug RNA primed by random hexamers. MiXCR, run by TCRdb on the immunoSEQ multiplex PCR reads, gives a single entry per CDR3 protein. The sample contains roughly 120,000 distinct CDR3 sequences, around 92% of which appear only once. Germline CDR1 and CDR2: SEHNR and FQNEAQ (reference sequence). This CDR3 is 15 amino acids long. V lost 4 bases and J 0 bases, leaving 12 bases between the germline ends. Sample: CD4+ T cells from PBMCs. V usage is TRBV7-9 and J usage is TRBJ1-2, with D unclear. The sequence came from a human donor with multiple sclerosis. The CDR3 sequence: CASSSTGSPNYGYTF. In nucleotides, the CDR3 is TGTGCCAGCAGCTCCACCGGGAGCCCTAACTATGGCTACACCTTC. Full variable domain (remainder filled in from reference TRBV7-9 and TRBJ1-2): DTGVSQNPRHKITKRGQNVTFRCDPISEHNRLYWYRQTLGQGPEFLTYFQNEAQLEKSRLLSDRFSAERPKGSFSTLEIQRTEQGDSAMYLCASSSTGSPNYGYTFGSGTRLTVV.